These 10 T cell receptor beta chains share one sample of origin, sequenced in a study of blood T cell repertoires in COVID-19. Sequencing used immunoSEQ multiplex PCR; TCRdb keeps in-frame clones, though not all of them. Of about 200,000 clones in the sample, 70% to 90% are singletons; the top ten hold approximately 5%. Source material: peripheral blood. The receptors come from a woman of 80 years or more with acute or convalescent COVID-19.

V and J are TRBV7-6 and TRBJ2-1, with 9 bases lining up with TRBD2. Germline CDR1 is SGHVS and CDR2 is FNYEAQ. This CDR3 region has 18 residues. V was pared by 2 bases and J by 4 bases, with 12 bases of the junction left unmatched. Here the CDR3 DNA reads TGTGCCAGCAGCTTAATGGTCGTAGCGGGAGAGGGGTACAATGAGCAGTTCTTC. Translated: CASSLMVVAGEGYNEQFF.

The chain combines TRBV4-3 with TRBJ1-4, with D uncertain. This CDR3 comprises 13 residues. The germline gives CDR1 LGHNA, CDR2 YSLEER. Trimming stripped 0 bases from V and 11 bases from J, with 10 bases between. The CDR3 loop reads CASSQDRADKLFF. The DNA for the CDR3 is TGCGCCAGCAGCCAAGATCGTGCGGATAAACTGTTTTTT.

V usage is TRBV9 and J usage is TRBJ2-7; 11 bases are shared with TRBD1. V dropped 0 bases and J dropped 0; count of bases not matched to a gene: 8. CDR1 is SGDLS, CDR2 YYNGEE, per germline. This CDR3 is 18 amino acids long. The CDR3 sequence is CASSVALPGQGGSYEQYF. CDR3 in DNA: TGTGCCAGCAGCGTAGCCCTCCCGGGACAGGGGGGCTCCTACGAGCAGTACTTC.

The chain recombines TRBV28 with TRBJ2-5; TRBD2 matches 7 bases. Germline V gene sequence: CDR1 MDHEN, CDR2 SYDVKM. CDR3 length: 14 amino acids. V lost 6 bases, J lost 5 bases, and 9 bases stayed unmatched. Here the CDR3 reads CASSSWGAGETQYF. The CDR3 bases are TGTGCCAGCAGCTCTTGGGGAGCGGGGGAGACCCAGTACTTC. Complete variable domain (other parts from reference TRBV28 and TRBJ2-5): DVKVTQSSRYLVKRTGEKVFLECVQDMDHENMFWYRQDPGLGLRLIYFSYDVKMKEKGDIPEGYSVSREKKERFSLILESASTNQTSMYLCASSSWGAGETQYFGPGTRLLVL.

The V and J genes are TRBV11-2 and TRBJ2-5; possibly TRBD2 for D (5 bases). CDR3 length: 16 residues. Looked up from germline, CDR1 is SGHAT and CDR2 is FQNNGV. Trimming stripped 8 bases from V and 5 bases from J, with 24 bases between. The CDR3 spells CASLETRVRASETQYF. The CDR3 nucleotides read TGTGCCAGCCTGGAAACGAGGGTACGGGCCTCGGAGACCCAGTACTTC.

The chain links TRBV6-4 to TRBJ2-1; TRBD2 matches at 8 bases. This CDR3 is 14 amino acids long. The germline gives CDR1 MRHNA, CDR2 SNTAGT. J lost 9 bases, V lost 6 bases, and 10 bases had no gene match. The CDR3 is CASRGTSDSSEQFF. For the CDR3, the DNA is TGTGCCAGCAGGGGGACTAGTGATTCCAGTGAGCAGTTCTTC.

The chain recombines TRBV5-1 with TRBJ2-5, with 8 positions matching TRBD2. V was pared by 4 bases and J by 5 bases, with 7 bases of the junction left unmatched. Germline V lookup: CDR1 SGHRS, CDR2 YFSETQ. The CDR3 is 14 amino acids. This CDR3 is CASSTGLVGETQYF. The CDR3 DNA reads TGCGCCAGCAGCACGGGACTAGTCGGGGAGACCCAGTACTTC.

The gene calls are TRBV6-5 and TRBJ2-7, with 11 bases identical to TRBD2. The J segment lost 1 base and the V segment lost 5 bases, leaving 4 bases of the junction unmatched. Germline V lookup: CDR1 MNHEY, CDR2 SVGAGI. CDR3 length: 15 residues. The CDR3 region is CASSLAGGASYEQYF. In DNA, the CDR3 is TGTGCCAGCAGTCTAGCGGGAGGAGCGTCCTACGAGCAGTACTTC.

As regards this clone: At one of its ends the junction is not consistent with the germline gene, which may arise from a read error. This chain links TRBV7-7 with TRBJ2-1, with TRBD2 as a possible D gene (5 bases). The CDR3 contains 16 residues. In germline, CDR1 is SSHAT, CDR2 FNYEAQ (reference sequence). For the CDR3, the DNA is TGTGCTAGCAGCTTAGCGCGGGCGTCCTATAACAATGAGCAGTTCTTC. It is translated as CASSLARASYNNEQFF.

The rearrangement uses TRBV10-3 and TRBJ2-5; 9 positions match TRBD2. The CDR3 consists of 16 residues. The V gene end was trimmed by 2 bases and the J gene end by 2 bases; junction bases not matched to a gene: 6. The V gene's germline CDR1 is ENHRY and CDR2 SYGVKD. This chain's CDR3 is CAISEHSGRAQETQYF. CDR3 nucleotide sequence: TGTGCCATCAGTGAGCATAGCGGGAGAGCTCAAGAGACCCAGTACTTC.